The 27 T cell receptor delta chains reported below all come from one sample, sequenced in a study of γδ T cells in repeated Plasmodium falciparum infection. Gammadelta T cells were flow-sorted from PBMC into Vgamma9/Vdelta2+ and Vdelta2-negative populations for bulk analysis. TCRdb called clones anew from the multiplex PCR reads with CATT. Counted here are about 51,000 delta-chain clones, about 1.9% occurring once; the ten biggest clones make up around 24%. Sequencing input: gamma-delta T cells from blood. These receptor sequences come from a pool of human donors (malaria-infected and uninfected, not separated).

This clone was observed a handful of times. A far larger clone differs by one base, so this is likely a read error. This CDR3 is also generated by other DNA sequences in the sample. The chain carries TRDV1 and TRDJ1, with unresolved D. TCRdb is silent on the J gene; assignment here came from matching the DNA to germline. Germline loops: CDR1 TSWWSYY, CDR2 QGS. The CDR3 runs 13 residues. The CDR3 nucleotides are TGTGCTCTTGGGGAACCGGACACTGATAAACTCATCTTT. Translation gives CALGEPDTDKLIF.

This clone has just a few counts. TCRdb assigns this DNA the protein of a much larger clone, which departs from its translation at residue 19; this likely reflects a read error, and the protein shown comes from translating the DNA. The V call is TRDV1, the J call TRDJ1; D is possibly TRDD3 (8 bases). TCRdb records no J gene; here it was assigned by comparing the DNA to germline. The CDR3 spans 28 residues. The germline V and J ends were trimmed by 2 bases and 2 bases, with 51 bases remaining between them. Germline V gene data show CDR1 as TSWWSYY and CDR2 as QGS. The DNA of the CDR3 is TGTGCTCTTGGGGAAGGTACTGTAAAACCCGACGAAAGAGCACTATACTGGGGGGCCTTCCTGGGGACCGATAAACTCATCTTT. This codes for CALGEGTVKPDERALYWGAFLGTDKLIF.

Many counts were recorded for this clone. The protein recorded in TCRdb matches a much larger clone and deviates from this DNA's translation at residue 18, suggesting a read error; the protein here is obtained by translating the DNA. The J gene has no call, while the V gene is TRDV1; the DNA was not used to check the table's D call, TRDD3. Germline CDR1 reads TSWWSYY; CDR2 reads QGS. CDR3 length: 19 residues. CDR3 in amino acids: CALGELRAPPNSGGYELTF. The DNA of the CDR3 is TGTGCTCTTGGGGAACTTAGGGCCCCTCCAAATTCTGGGGGATACGAACTCACCTTT.

This clone was seen at least ten times. TCRdb's protein for this DNA is that of a much larger clone and differs from the translation at residue 6, likely a read error; the protein shown is the DNA translation. The gene calls are TRDV1 and TRDJ1; D gene unclear. TCRdb lists no J gene, so it was determined here by aligning the DNA to germline. CDR1 is TSWWSYY, CDR2 QGS, per germline. The length of the CDR3 is 19 residues. CDR3 nucleotide sequence: TGTGCTCTTTGGGACAGTAAATTTCGCTGTTCCCCGTACACCGATAAACTCATCTTT. It codes for CALWDSKFRCSPYTDKLIF.

This clone appeared many times. The chain is built from TRDV1 and TRDJ1; 13 nucleotides match TRDD3. V lost 1 base to trimming and J lost 7 bases; unmatched junction nucleotides: 27. This CDR3 is built from 23 residues. Germline assignment: CDR1 TSWWSYY and CDR2 QGS. CDR3 DNA sequence: TGTGCTCTTGGGGAACGAGTCCCCTATTTCCTACCTTGGTACTGGGGGATACGTAGTAAACTCATCTTT. Amino acids: CALGERVPYFLPWYWGIRSKLIF.

This clone showed up just a few times. A read error likely explains why the TCRdb protein, taken from a much larger clone, differs from this DNA's translation at residue 6; the protein shown is translated from the DNA. This rearrangement joins TRDV2 to TRDJ1; the D is unclear. Matching the DNA to germline supplied the J gene, which TCRdb does not give. In germline, CDR1 is GEAIGNYY, CDR2 EKD. V was shortened by 1 base and J by 3 bases, with 11 bases between the two germline ends. This CDR3 spans 14 amino acids. CDR3 loop: CACDTMVLADKLIF. The CDR3 DNA sequence: TGTGCCTGTGACACGATGGTCCTTGCCGATAAACTCATCTTT.

This clone was seen a handful of times. The protein in TCRdb stems from a much larger clone and differs at residue 18 from this DNA's translation, likely a read error; here the protein is translated from the DNA. This rearrangement joins TRDV2 to TRDJ1; 11 bases align to TRDD3. TCRdb lists no J gene, so it was determined here by aligning the DNA to germline. Germline CDR1 and CDR2: GEAIGNYY and EKD. This CDR3 region has 21 residues. The V gene end was trimmed by 0 bases and the J gene end by 10 bases; junction bases not matched to a gene: 27. The CDR3 loop reads CACDTERVLTGGYPYTDRLIF. The CDR3 DNA sequence: TGTGCCTGTGACACCGAAAGGGTTCTTACTGGGGGATATCCGTACACCGACAGACTCATCTTT.

On this clone itself: The mismatch at residue 14 between this DNA's translation and the TCRdb protein of a much larger clone likely reflects a read error; the protein shown is translated from the DNA. The chain couples TRDV2 to TRDJ1; 13 bases map to TRDD3. The J gene, not given by TCRdb, was assigned here from a germline match of the nucleotide sequence. Germline CDR1 GEAIGNYY, CDR2 EKD. V trimming: 1 base; J trimming: 0 bases; junction bases outside the gene matches: 13. The CDR3 sequence is 20 residues long. The CDR3 nucleotides are TGTGCCTGTGACACGATATTACTGGGGGATACGCGGGCTGACACCGATAAACTCATCTTT. Residues: CACDTILLGDTRADTDKLIF.

A note on this clone: A read error is likely here: a far larger clone is one base away. Other DNA variants within this sample encode the same CDR3. The CDR3 reads CALGTEGSLRFADKLIF. In DNA, the CDR3 is TGTGCTCTTGGAACAGAGGGTTCCCTGAGATTCGCCGATAAGCTCATCTTT. No call exists for the J gene, whereas the V gene is TRDV1; the table assigns TRDD3, which was not confirmed against the DNA. Germline lookup yields CDR1 TSWWSYY and CDR2 QGS. The CDR3 loop spans 17 amino acids.

This clone was seen a handful of times. A single base is all that separates this from a far larger clone, so a read error is likely. The same CDR3 also results from other DNA sequences found in this sample. The gene calls are TRDV1 and TRDJ1, with D unresolved. TCRdb offers no J gene call, so here the DNA was matched to germline to obtain one. CDR3 length: 15 residues. Trimming took off 0 bases at V and 1 base at J, with 9 bases between the two ends. The germline gives CDR1 TSWWSYY, CDR2 QGS. CDR3 sequence: CALGELRSITDKLIF. The CDR3 DNA follows: TGTGCTCTTGGGGAACTGAGGTCTATCACCGATAAACTCATCTTT.

Regarding this clone: For this DNA, TCRdb reports the protein of a much larger clone, which diverges at residue 11, most likely from a read error; the protein presented here is translated directly from the DNA. The chain combines TRDV1 with TRDJ1, with TRDD3 matching 8 bases. TCRdb offers no J gene call, so here the DNA was matched to germline to obtain one. V dropped 0 bases and J dropped 0; count of bases not matched to a gene: 15. Looked up from germline, CDR1 is TSWWSYY and CDR2 is QGS. The CDR3 has 20 residues. The CDR3 DNA reads TGTGCTCTTGGGGAACTCCACTACTGGGGGGCCCTCTGGTACACCGATAAACTCATCTTT. Its translation: CALGELHYWGALWYTDKLIF.

About this clone: Only one base separates this from a far larger clonotype, so it likely reflects a read error. Other DNA sequences from this sample encode an identical CDR3 as well. The chain joins TRDV2 to TRDJ1; 8 nucleotides agree with TRDD3. TCRdb offers no J gene call, so here the DNA was matched to germline to obtain one. The CDR3 is made up of 21 amino acids. The V segment lost 0 bases and the J segment 0 bases; nucleotides outside the gene matches: 20. The germline CDR1 and CDR2 sequences are GEAIGNYY and EKD. CDR3 protein: CACDTERVLTGGYPYTDKLIF. The CDR3 DNA reads TGTGCCTGTGACACCGAAAGGGTTCTTACAGGGGGATATCCGTACACCGATAAACTCATCTTT.

The V gene is TRDV1, the J gene TRDJ1; 9 bases agree with TRDD3. No J segment appears in TCRdb, so it was assigned here by matching the sequence to germline. The ends lost 0 bases at V and 2 bases at J; junction bases unmatched: 31. There are 25 residues in the CDR3. Germline V gene data show CDR1 as TSWWSYY and CDR2 as QGS. The CDR3 spells CALGELAPFPTLIVYWGKGTDKLIF. Written as DNA, the CDR3 is TGTGCTCTTGGGGAACTAGCCCCTTTTCCTACCCTGATTGTGTACTGGGGGAAAGGAACCGATAAACTCATCTTT.

This clone appeared many times. A much larger clone sits a single nucleotide away, making a read error possible. Other nucleotide sequences in the sample specify the same CDR3. The J gene is TRDJ1, the V gene TRDV3; possible D gene TRDD3, 6 bases. The CDR3 covers 13 residues. Trimming cost V 0 bases and J 10 bases, with 18 bases left between them. Germline V gene lookup returns CDR1 TVYSNPD and CDR2 GDNSRS (reference sequence). CDR3: CAFSRGDTRRLIF. CDR3 nucleotides: TGTGCCTTTAGTCGGGGGGACACCCGCAGACTCATCTTT.

This clone came up a few times. The protein that TCRdb holds for this DNA derives from a much larger clone and differs from the translated DNA at residue 10, which likely indicates a read error; the protein shown here is translated from the DNA. V gene TRDV1 combines with J gene TRDJ1, with D perhaps assigned TRDD2 or TRDD3 (5 bases each). TCRdb gives no J gene; it was assigned here by matching the DNA to germline. The germline V and J ends were trimmed by 5 bases and 0 bases, with 46 bases remaining between them. The CDR3 is made up of 26 amino acids. Germline CDR1 and CDR2: TSWWSYY and QGS. CDR3 in DNA: TGTGCTCTTGGGACCCCCGAGCCCCCTCTGTCGCCCTGGGAGTTCCTTAGTAGTCCGTACACCGATAAACTCATCTTT. Its translation: CALGTPEPPLSPWEFLSSPYTDKLIF.

This clone was observed a few times. For this DNA, TCRdb reports the protein of a much larger clone, which diverges at residue 11, most likely from a read error; the protein presented here is translated directly from the DNA. The V gene is TRDV1, the J gene TRDJ1; TRDD3 matches at 9 bases. V lost 3 bases, J lost 0 bases, and 41 bases stayed unmatched. The CDR3 has 28 amino acids. Germline lookup yields CDR1 TSWWSYY and CDR2 QGS. As DNA, the CDR3 is TGTGCTCTTGGGGACTGGGGGAATAACTTTCATCTTGAGTGGGGGATAAGACCTGCTGGTCTGTACACCGATAAACTCATCTTT. Translating it yields CALGDWGNNFHLEWGIRPAGLYTDKLIF.

The sample holds a few counts of this clone. TCRdb lists the protein of a much larger clone for this DNA, which differs at residue 12, so this is likely a read error; the protein given here is translated from the DNA itself. The gene calls are TRDV2 and TRDJ1; 8 positions match TRDD3. No J gene is reported in TCRdb; it was inferred here by comparing the DNA with germline. This CDR3 is built from 20 residues. The V segment lost 4 bases and the J segment 0 bases; nucleotides outside the gene matches: 21. Germline CDR1 GEAIGNYY, CDR2 EKD. CDR3 nucleotide sequence: TGTGCCTGTGATGGAGTGCCCCCCTCTGGGGGACACGACTACACCGATAAACTCATCTTT. Translated, it gives CACDGVPPSGGHDYTDKLIF.

The sample holds many counts of this clone. TCRdb pairs this DNA with a much larger clone's protein that differs at residue 9, likely a read error; the protein shown was translated from the DNA. The chain recombines TRDV2 with TRDJ1; 7 bases align to TRDD3. TCRdb gives no J gene; it was assigned here by matching the DNA to germline. V trimming: 2 bases; J trimming: 0 bases; junction bases outside the gene matches: 26. CDR3 length: 22 amino acids. Germline CDR1 and CDR2: GEAIGNYY and EKD. The CDR3 nucleotides read TGTGCCTGTGACATTATAACTGGGGAATACGGACAAACCTCACAAGACACCGATAAACTCATCTTT. It is translated as CACDIITGEYGQTSQDTDKLIF.

This clone appeared many times. The rearrangement uses TRDV1 and TRDJ1, with 10 bases that match TRDD3. After removal of 4 bases from V and 0 bases from J, the junction contained 20 bases not matched to a gene. The CDR3 contains 21 residues. Germline values: CDR1 TSWWSYY, CDR2 QGS. The CDR3 DNA reads as TGTGCTCTTGGGGTCCGGCTTCCTAACGGGGGATACGCCTCGTACACCGATAAACTCATCTTT. Amino acids: CALGVRLPNGGYASYTDKLIF.

The table lists this clone with many counts. TCRdb's protein, taken from a much larger clone, differs from this DNA's translation at residue 3, likely owing to a read error; the protein displayed comes from the DNA. The V call is TRDV2, the J call TRDJ1; D remains unclear. CDR3 size: 13 residues. Germline assignment: CDR1 GEAIGNYY and CDR2 EKD. The CDR3: CARDTVRGDKLIF. DNA of the CDR3: TGTGCCCGTGACACCGTACGCGGCGATAAACTCATCTTT.

Notes on this clone: TCRdb's entry gives the protein of a much larger clone, which mismatches this DNA's translation at residue 9, likely from a read error; the protein reported here is translated from the DNA. The chain employs TRDV2 and TRDJ1, with 7 bases lining up with TRDD2. The J gene comes from matching the DNA to germline here; TCRdb lacks it. Germline CDR1 GEAIGNYY, CDR2 EKD. The V segment lost 2 bases and the J segment 0 bases; nucleotides outside the gene matches: 29. This CDR3 contains 23 residues. The CDR3 reads CACDMVGFIPNLPAGAYTDKLIF. CDR3 sequence (DNA): TGTGCCTGTGACATGGTCGGATTCATCCCAAACCTTCCTGCTGGAGCGTACACCGATAAACTCATCTTT.

As for this clone: TCRdb pairs this DNA with a much larger clone's protein that differs at residue 7, likely a read error; the protein shown was translated from the DNA. The rearrangement uses TRDV1 and TRDJ1; 9 bases are a match to TRDD3. The J gene was not available in TCRdb and was assigned here by matching the DNA to germline segments. CDR1 TSWWSYY and CDR2 QGS come from the germline V gene. The CDR3 has 23 amino acids. V lost 0 bases and J lost 0; bases outside the gene matches: 23. CDR3 amino acids: CALGELNFPTVRLLGENTDKLIF. The CDR3 nucleotides are TGTGCTCTTGGGGAACTAAACTTCCCTACGGTACGTCTACTGGGGGAAAACACCGATAAACTCATCTTT.

For this clone: TCRdb assigns this DNA the protein of a much larger clone, which departs from its translation at residue 4; this likely reflects a read error, and the protein shown comes from translating the DNA. The chain links TRDV1 to TRDJ1; 9 nucleotides agree with TRDD3. Here the J gene came from matching the DNA to germline, since TCRdb omits it. Germline assignment: CDR1 TSWWSYY and CDR2 QGS. The CDR3 length is 22 residues. V lost 8 bases and J lost 2; bases outside the gene matches: 30. CDR3 sequence (DNA): TGTGCTCTTAAGTCGGAGGGGTGGGGGATAAATATAGACTCACTTGAAACCGATAAACTCATCTTT. Translated, it gives CALKSEGWGINIDSLETDKLIF.

In regard to this clone: TCRdb's entry gives the protein of a much larger clone, which mismatches this DNA's translation at residue 18, likely from a read error; the protein reported here is translated from the DNA. The rearrangement joins TRDV1 to TRDJ1, with TRDD3 matching over 12 bases. TCRdb gives no J gene; it was assigned here by matching the DNA to germline. The germline CDR1 and CDR2 sequences are TSWWSYY and QGS. V lost 3 bases, J lost 9 bases, and 26 bases stayed unmatched. The CDR3 runs to 21 residues. CDR3 sequence: CALGDPLLSSWGIRGLGELIF. The CDR3, as DNA: TGTGCTCTTGGGGATCCTCTTCTATCCAGCTGGGGGATACGCGGTCTTGGTGAACTCATCTTT.

This clone turned up a few times. TCRdb attributes to this sequence the protein of a much larger clone, which differs from the DNA translation at residue 17; a read error is likely, and the protein displayed is translated from the DNA. The chain combines TRDV3 with TRDJ1; 13 nucleotides match TRDD3. The J gene comes from matching the DNA to germline here; TCRdb lacks it. The CDR3 is made up of 22 amino acids. Germline values: CDR1 TVYSNPD, CDR2 GDNSRS (reference sequence). V lost 3 bases to trimming and J lost 4 bases; unmatched junction nucleotides: 29. The chain's CDR3 is CAFLLPSYWGIRSPYYIDKLIF. CDR3 DNA sequence: TGTGCCTTCCTCCTTCCTTCGTACTGGGGGATACGTTCACCTTATTACATCGATAAACTCATCTTT.

As concerns this clone: This likely came from a read error, as a far larger clone is one base away. In the same sample, other DNA sequences code for this CDR3. The J gene is TRDJ1, the V gene TRDV2; 10 nucleotides line up with TRDD3. No J segment appears in TCRdb, so it was assigned here by matching the sequence to germline. CDR1 is GEAIGNYY, CDR2 EKD, per germline. CDR3 size: 19 residues. The J segment lost 8 bases and the V segment lost 0 bases, leaving 20 bases of the junction unmatched. The DNA for the CDR3 is TGTGCCTGTGACACCGTTGGGGTGGGGGATACAGGAAATGAGGTAAAACTCATCTTT. The encoded protein is CACDTVGVGDTGNEVKLIF.

This clone was seen at least ten times. Distinct nucleotide sequences in the sample also encode this CDR3. The chain joins TRDV1 to TRDJ1; 11 bases match TRDD3. The V gene end was trimmed by 0 bases and the J gene end by 9 bases; junction bases not matched to a gene: 12. There are 17 residues in the CDR3. In germline, CDR1 is TSWWSYY, CDR2 QGS. In DNA, the CDR3 is TGTGCTCTTGGGGAACTCCCCCATATACTGGGGGATATGGAACTCATCTTT. Amino acid sequence: CALGELPHILGDMELIF.